The following is a TCR beta chain sequence with its context. Its antigen remains unidentified. This could be a read error, since a much larger clone is one nucleotide away. Germline lookup yields CDR1 SNHLY and CDR2 FYNNEI. This CDR3 is built from 13 residues. The authors built TCR beta libraries using iRepertoire HTBI primers and Arm-PCR of CDR3 regions. TCRdb redid the calling of the multiplex PCR reads with MiXCR, one entry per CDR3 protein. In the table there are hundreds of thousands of distinct CDR3 sequences, 15% to 20% of which are singletons. The data were obtained in a study of regulatory T cells in long-lasting Graves disease. Study-wide points: Persistent cases of Graves' showed reduced TCR diversity relative to newly diagnosed patients.

Time point denoted: newly diagnosed GD, antithyroid drugs for less than 3 months. TCR sequences were obtained from RNA taken from PBMCs. Separately, the same data were catalogued under a study of T cells in Graves' hyperthyroidism and ophthalmopathy. Per that study: Diagnoses used clinical symptoms, serum thyroxine and TRAb, thyroid ultrasound and orbital computed tomography. During a first-round RT-PCR of the TCR CDR3, the HTBI primer set was used.

The sequencing used peripheral blood mononuclear cells (PBMCs), collected at new diagnosis, from a patient treated with antithyroid drugs. This receptor was obtained from a woman between 25 and 40 years old with Graves disease. The J gene is TRBJ2-2, the V gene TRBV2; D may match TRBD1 or TRBD2 (5 bases each). CDR3 loop: CASSWGSTVELFF. The CDR3 nucleotides are TGTGCCAGCAGTTGGGGGAGCACCGTGGAGCTGTTTTTT.